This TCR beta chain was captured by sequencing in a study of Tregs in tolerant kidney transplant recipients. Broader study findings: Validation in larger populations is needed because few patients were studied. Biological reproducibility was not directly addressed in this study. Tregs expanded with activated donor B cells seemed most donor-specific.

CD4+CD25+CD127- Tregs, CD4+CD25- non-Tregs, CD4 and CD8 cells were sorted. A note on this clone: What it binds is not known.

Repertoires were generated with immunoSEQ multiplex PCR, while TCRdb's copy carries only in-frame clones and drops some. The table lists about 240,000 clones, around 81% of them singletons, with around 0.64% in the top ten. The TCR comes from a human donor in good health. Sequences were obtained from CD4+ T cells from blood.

The CDR3 coding sequence is TGTGCCAGCAGCGCCCGTAACTCTGGGGCCAACGTCCTGACTTTC. It translates to CASSARNSGANVLTF. The chain recombines TRBV7-2 with TRBJ2-6; D is uncertain. CDR1 and CDR2 from the germline V gene are SGHTA and FQGNSA. The CDR3 contains 15 residues. With 5 bases removed from V and 0 bases from J, the gap between germline ends came to 8 bases.